One TCR beta chain is described in this entry. Its target is unknown. Per the germline V gene, CDR1 is SGHNT and CDR2 is YYREEE (reference sequence). This CDR3 contains 11 residues. Trimming took off 7 bases at V and 2 bases at J, with 6 bases between the two ends. The record originates from a study of T cell clones after liver transplantation. The overall study: Graft-donor-reactive sequences were compared with third-party-reactive TCRbeta sequences from pre-transplant mixed lymphocyte reactions. Three of eight recipients were HCV-positive; others had non-autoimmune, non-viral indications. Subjects received no induction therapy and standard immunosuppression until randomization at 12-24 months post-transplant. Study outcomes and limitations: Conclusions were preliminary, with small, heterogeneous patient groups.

Assay used: immunoSEQ multiplex PCR; TCRdb lists only in-frame clones, some missing. The sample has tens of thousands of clones; over 80% are singletons. The chain joins TRBV5-4 to TRBJ2-5; D remains ambiguous. This TCR was recovered from a human patient who received a liver transplant. Some T cells may originate from the graft donor. The sequencing used CD4+ T cells from blood, collected at the 22-month timepoint. The CDR3 DNA follows: TGTGCCAGCGGCCAGCAAGAGACCCAGTACTTC. Residues: CASGQQETQYF.